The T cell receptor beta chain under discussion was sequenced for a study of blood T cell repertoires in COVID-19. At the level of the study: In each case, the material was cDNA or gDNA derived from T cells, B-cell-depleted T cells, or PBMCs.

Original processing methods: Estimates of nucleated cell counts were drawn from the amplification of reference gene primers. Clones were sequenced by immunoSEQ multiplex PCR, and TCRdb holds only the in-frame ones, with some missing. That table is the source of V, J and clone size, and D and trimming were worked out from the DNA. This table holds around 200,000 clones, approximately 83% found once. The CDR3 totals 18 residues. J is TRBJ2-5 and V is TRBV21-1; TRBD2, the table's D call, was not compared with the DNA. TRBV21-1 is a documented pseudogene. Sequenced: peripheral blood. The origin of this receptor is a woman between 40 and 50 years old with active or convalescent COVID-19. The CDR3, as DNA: TGTGCCAGCAGCAAAGGAGGCGAGCGGGAGCCCGAAGGGGAGACCCAGTACTTC. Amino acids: CASSKGGEREPEGETQYF.